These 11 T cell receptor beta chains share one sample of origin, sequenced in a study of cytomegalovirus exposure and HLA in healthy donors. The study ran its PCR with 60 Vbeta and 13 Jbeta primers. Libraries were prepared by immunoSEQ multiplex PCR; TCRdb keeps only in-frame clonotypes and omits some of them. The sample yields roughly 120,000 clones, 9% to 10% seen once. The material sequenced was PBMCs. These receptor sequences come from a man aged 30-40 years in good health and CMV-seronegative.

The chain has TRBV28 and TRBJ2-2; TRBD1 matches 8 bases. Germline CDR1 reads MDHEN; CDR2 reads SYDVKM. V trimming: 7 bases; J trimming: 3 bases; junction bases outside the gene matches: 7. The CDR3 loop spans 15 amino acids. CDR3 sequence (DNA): TGTGCCAGCAAACGACAGGGGACGGACACCGGGGAGCTGTTTTTT. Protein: CASKRQGTDTGELFF.

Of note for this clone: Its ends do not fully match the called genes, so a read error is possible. The CDR3 DNA follows: TGTGCCAGCAGCCCTTTTACCGATCATAGCAATCGGCCCCAGCATTTT. Translation gives CASSPFTDHSNRPQHF. The chain has TRBV2 and TRBJ1-5; D is unclear. The germline CDR1 and CDR2 sequences are SNHLY and FYNNEI. This CDR3 contains 16 residues.

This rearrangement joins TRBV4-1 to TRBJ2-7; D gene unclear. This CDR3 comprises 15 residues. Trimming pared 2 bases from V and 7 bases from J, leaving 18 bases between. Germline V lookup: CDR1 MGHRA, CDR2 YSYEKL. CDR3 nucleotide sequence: TGCGCCAGCAGCCAACAAATGCTCCCAACCCTAGAGCAGTACTTC. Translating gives CASSQQMLPTLEQYF.

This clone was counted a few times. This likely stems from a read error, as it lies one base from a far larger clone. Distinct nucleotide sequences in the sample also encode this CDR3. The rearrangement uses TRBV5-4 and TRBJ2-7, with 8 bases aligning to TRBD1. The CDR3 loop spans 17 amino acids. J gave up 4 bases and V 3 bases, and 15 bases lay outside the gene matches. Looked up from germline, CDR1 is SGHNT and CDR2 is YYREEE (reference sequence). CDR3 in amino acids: CASSSLDLTGDSYEQYF. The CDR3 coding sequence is TGTGCCAGCAGCTCTCTAGATTTGACAGGGGACTCATACGAGCAGTACTTC. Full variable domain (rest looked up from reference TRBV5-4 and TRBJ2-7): ETGVTQSPTHLIKTRGQQVTLRCSSQSGHNTVSWYQQALGQGPQFIFQYYREEENGRGNFPPRFSGLQFPNYSSELNVNALELDDSALYLCASSSLDLTGDSYEQYFGPGTRLTVT.

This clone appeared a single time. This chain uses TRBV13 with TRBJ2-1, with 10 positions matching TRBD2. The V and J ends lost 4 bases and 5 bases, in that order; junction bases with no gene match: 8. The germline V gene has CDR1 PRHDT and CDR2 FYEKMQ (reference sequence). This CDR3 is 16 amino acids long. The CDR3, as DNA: TGTGCCAGCAGCTCTAGCGGGGGCCTAACGCACAATGAGCAGTTCTTC. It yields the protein CASSSSGGLTHNEQFF.

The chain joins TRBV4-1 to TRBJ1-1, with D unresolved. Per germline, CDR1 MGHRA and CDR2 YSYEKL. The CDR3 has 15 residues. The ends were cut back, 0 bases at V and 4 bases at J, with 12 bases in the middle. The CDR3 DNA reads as TGCGCCAGCAGCCAAGATGTTTCGAGGGCCACTGAAGCTTTCTTT. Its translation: CASSQDVSRATEAFF.

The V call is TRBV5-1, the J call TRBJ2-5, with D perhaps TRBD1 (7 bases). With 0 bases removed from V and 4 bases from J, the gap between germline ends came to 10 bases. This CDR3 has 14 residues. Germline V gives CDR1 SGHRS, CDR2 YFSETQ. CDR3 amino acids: CASSLGRGVETQYF. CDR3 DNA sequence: TGCGCCAGCAGCTTGGGCAGGGGGGTAGAGACCCAGTACTTC.

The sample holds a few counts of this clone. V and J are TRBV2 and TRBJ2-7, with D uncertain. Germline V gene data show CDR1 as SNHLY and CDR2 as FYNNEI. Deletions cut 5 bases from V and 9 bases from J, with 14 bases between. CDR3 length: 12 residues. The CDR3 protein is CASSFRLFGQYF. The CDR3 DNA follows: TGTGCCAGCAGTTTCAGGTTGTTCGGGCAGTACTTC.

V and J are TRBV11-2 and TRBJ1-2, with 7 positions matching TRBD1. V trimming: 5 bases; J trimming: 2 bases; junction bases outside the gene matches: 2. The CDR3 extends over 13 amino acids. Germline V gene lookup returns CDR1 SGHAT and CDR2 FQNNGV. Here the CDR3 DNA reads TGTGCCAGCAGCCCGGACAGGAACTATGGCTACACCTTC. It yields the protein CASSPDRNYGYTF.

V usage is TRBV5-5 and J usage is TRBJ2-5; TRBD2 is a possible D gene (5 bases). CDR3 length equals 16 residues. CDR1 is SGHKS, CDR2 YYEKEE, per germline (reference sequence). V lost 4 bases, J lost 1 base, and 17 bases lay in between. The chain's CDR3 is CASSRGSTLPQETQYF. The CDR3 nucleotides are TGTGCCAGCAGCCGGGGTTCGACACTACCCCAAGAGACCCAGTACTTC.

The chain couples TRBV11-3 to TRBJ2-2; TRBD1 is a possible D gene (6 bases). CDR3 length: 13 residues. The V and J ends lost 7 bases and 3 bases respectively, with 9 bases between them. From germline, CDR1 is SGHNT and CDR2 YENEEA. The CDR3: CASKDRYTGELFF. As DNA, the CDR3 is TGTGCCAGCAAGGACAGATACACCGGGGAGCTGTTTTTT.